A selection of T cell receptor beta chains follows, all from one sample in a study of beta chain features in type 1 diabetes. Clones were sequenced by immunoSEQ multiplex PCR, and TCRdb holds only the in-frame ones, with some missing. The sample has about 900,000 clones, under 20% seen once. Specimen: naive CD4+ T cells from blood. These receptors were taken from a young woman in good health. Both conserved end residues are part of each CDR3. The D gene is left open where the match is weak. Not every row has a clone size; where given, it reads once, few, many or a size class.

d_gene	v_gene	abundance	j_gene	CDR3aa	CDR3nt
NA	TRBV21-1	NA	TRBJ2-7	CASSKVPWPVTDSYEQYF	TGTGCCAGCAGCAAAGTGCCCTGGCCTGTTACGGACTCCTACGAGCAGTACTTC
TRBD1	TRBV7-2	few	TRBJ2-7	CASSKRQGHEQYF	TGTGCCAGCAGCAAACGACAGGGCCACGAGCAGTACTTC
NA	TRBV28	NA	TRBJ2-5	CASSDGLTQYF	TGTGCCAGCAGCGACGGGTTGACCCAGTACTTC
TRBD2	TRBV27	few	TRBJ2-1	CASRRHGRAGDRRYEQFF	TGTGCCAGCAGGCGGCACGGAAGAGCGGGAGACCGGCGGTATGAGCAGTTCTTC
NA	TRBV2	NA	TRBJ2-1	CASSAMGEQFF	TGTGCCAGCAGTGCAATGGGAGAGCAGTTCTTC
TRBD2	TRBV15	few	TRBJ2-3	CATSRVLSGRRGGGGTDTQYF	TGTGCCACCAGCAGAGTCCTTAGCGGGAGGCGCGGGGGCGGTGGCACAGATACGCAGTATTTT
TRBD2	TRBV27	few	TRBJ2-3	CASSLSRTSGSVADTQYF	TGTGCCAGCAGTTTATCGAGGACTAGCGGGAGCGTTGCAGATACGCAGTATTTT
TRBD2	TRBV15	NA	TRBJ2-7	CATSRAAVAGAHEQYF	TGTGCCACCAGCAGAGCGGCGGTAGCGGGAGCCCACGAGCAGTACTTC
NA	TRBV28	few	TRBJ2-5	CASTAGGMETQYF	TGTGCCAGCACCGCCGGGGGAATGGAGACCCAGTACTTC
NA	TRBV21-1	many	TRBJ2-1	CASPGLTYNEQFF	TGTGCCAGCCCGGGACTGACCTACAATGAGCAGTTCTTC
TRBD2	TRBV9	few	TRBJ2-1	CASSVVASGRAYNEQFF	TGTGCCAGCAGCGTAGTCGCTAGCGGGAGGGCATACAATGAGCAGTTCTTC
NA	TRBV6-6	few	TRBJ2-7	CASSYSIPRGTHEQYF	TGTGCCAGCAGTTACTCGATCCCGCGGGGAACCCACGAGCAGTACTTC
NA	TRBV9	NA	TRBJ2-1	CASSVVPLSEQFF	TGTGCCAGCAGCGTAGTGCCTCTAAGTGAGCAGTTCTTC
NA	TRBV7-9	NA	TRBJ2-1	CASSLDQSSYNEQFF	TGTGCCAGCAGCCTGGACCAAAGCTCCTACAATGAGCAGTTCTTC
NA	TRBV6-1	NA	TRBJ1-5	CASSDFNNQPQHF	TGTGCCAGCAGTGACTTTAACAATCAGCCCCAGCATTTT
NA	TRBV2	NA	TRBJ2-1	CASSDGGGASSDEQFF	TGTGCCAGCAGTGATGGTGGGGGGGCCTCATCCGATGAGCAGTTCTTC
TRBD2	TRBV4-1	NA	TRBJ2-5	CASSQTGLAGVETQYF	TGCGCCAGCAGCCAAACGGGACTAGCGGGAGTTGAGACCCAGTACTTC